This T cell receptor beta chain was documented in a study of neoadjuvant anti-PD-1 for oral cavity cancer. The time point here: after neoadjuvant nivolumab, at surgical resection. The method was immunoSEQ multiplex PCR; TCRdb's version includes in-frame clones alone and lacks a portion of them. The profile shows 73,000 or so clones, roughly 84% of them singletons. The TCR was taken from a person between 35 and 79 years old with oral cavity squamous cell carcinoma. The specimen was PBMCs, collected after nivolumab (anti-PD-1) treatment.

The CDR3 nucleotides are TGTGCCACCAAACCCGTACGTGGATTCGACTATGGCTACACCTTC. The encoded protein is CATKPVRGFDYGYTF. The chain links TRBV10-3 to TRBJ1-2; D gene ambiguous. The V gene's germline CDR1 is ENHRY and CDR2 SYGVKD. CDR3 size: 15 residues. V lost 10 bases and J lost 3, with 21 bases in between.